Shown below are 27 T cell receptor beta chains from a single sample sequenced in a study (dated by TCRdb to between 2014 and 2016). Libraries were constructed by 5' RACE. Sequencing relied on an Illumina MiSeq. The public reads were run again by TCRdb, first through fastp at Q25 and then through MiXCR, and only productive beta chains were kept. Entries that share a CDR3 protein sequence are merged under the most common genes and DNA. This sample is represented by about 8,600 distinct CDR3 sequences; roughly a sixth of them were singletons. Clones ranked in the top ten supply under 4% of the sample. Sequencing used memory CD4+ T cells sorted from blood. The cell subset or site tag for this specimen amounts to: memory CD4+ T cells, CD4+CD45RO+CD25-. These receptors were collected from a female donor with breast cancer.

This clonotype appeared a few times. With a much larger clone just one base away, this may be a read error. The CDR3 does not end in the conserved phenylalanine or tryptophan, so this is likely a read error. The chain has TRBV10-2 and TRBJ2-6; D is ambiguous. This CDR3 spans 13 amino acids. Germline V CDR1 and CDR2: WSHSY, SAAADI. Trimming took 6 bases from V and 0 from J, leaving 3 bases between them. The CDR3 sequence is CASRDSGANVLTS. The CDR3 DNA reads as TGCGCCAGCAGGGACTCTGGGGCCAACGTCCTGACTTCC.

A word on this clonotype: The junction departs from the called germline gene at one end, perhaps through a read error. The rearrangement uses TRBV27 and TRBJ1-3; no reliable D call. This CDR3 has 15 residues. The germline CDR1 and CDR2 sequences are MNHEY and SMNVEV (reference sequence). This CDR3 reads CASSLSVGAGSTIYF. CDR3 nucleotide sequence: TGTGCCAGCAGTTTGTCTGTGGGCGCTGGAAGCACCATATATTTT.

This clonotype ranks as medium-sized. The chain joins TRBV30 to TRBJ2-3; 7 bases align to TRBD2. Germline V CDR1 and CDR2: GTSNPN, SVGIG (reference sequence). The CDR3 consists of 14 residues. V shed 7 bases, J shed 3 bases, and the junction held 10 bases outside the gene matches. The CDR3 reads CALRAGGWTDTQYF. The CDR3 coding sequence is TGTGCCTTGCGGGCCGGGGGGTGGACAGATACGCAGTATTTT.

By share, this clonotype counts as medium-sized. The chain couples TRBV6-5 to TRBJ1-5; D gene uncertain. V gave up 6 bases and J gave up 6 bases, with 9 bases separating them. CDR1 and CDR2 from the germline V gene are MNHEY and SVGAGI. CDR3 length: 12 residues. CDR3 nucleotides: TGTGCCAGCAGCTCACCTCGTCAGCCCCAGCATTTT. This gives the protein CASSSPRQPQHF.

The chain employs TRBV5-5 and TRBJ1-2; D perhaps matches TRBD1 (6 bases). The CDR3 is made up of 15 amino acids. Germline V gene sequence: CDR1 SGHKS, CDR2 YYEKEE (reference sequence). Trimming shortened V by 3 bases and J by 4 bases, and 16 bases separated the two germline ends. Written as DNA, the CDR3 is TGTGCCAGCAGCTACTTAAACGACAGGCGCTATGGCTACACCTTC. This codes for CASSYLNDRRYGYTF.

This clonotype is medium-sized (0.01 to 0.1%) by share. The V gene is TRBV4-1, the J gene TRBJ2-7; either TRBD1 or TRBD2 may supply D (6 bases each). CDR1 and CDR2 (germline): MGHRA, YSYEKL. Trimming pared 6 bases from V and 0 bases from J, leaving 15 bases between. The CDR3 covers 15 residues. CDR3 loop: CASRLAGTSSYEQYF. The DNA for the CDR3 is TGCGCCAGCAGACTAGCCGGGACATCCTCCTACGAGCAGTACTTC.

A note on this clonotype: A much more abundant neighbour one base away suggests this may be a read error. V is TRBV19 and J is TRBJ2-2, with 9 bases matching TRBD1. Germline V gene lookup returns CDR1 LNHDA and CDR2 SQIVND (reference sequence). The CDR3 consists of 15 residues. CDR3 protein: CARSKGQGITGELFF. In nucleotides, the CDR3 is TGTGCCCGTAGTAAGGGACAGGGAATCACCGGGGAGCTGTTTTTT.

This clonotype was picked up many times. The rearrangement uses TRBV28 and TRBJ1-2, with a possible D match to TRBD1 (5 bases). The CDR3 is made up of 14 amino acids. The V end was cut by 6 bases, the J end by 3 bases, with 14 bases between. Germline V gene lookup returns CDR1 MDHEN and CDR2 SYDVKM. The CDR3 protein is CASSSSAGDYGYTF. As DNA, the CDR3 is TGTGCCAGCAGCTCATCGGCGGGGGACTATGGCTACACCTTC.

Judged by abundance, this clonotype is medium-sized. The genes are TRBV3-1 and TRBJ2-5, with unresolved D. V was shortened by 3 bases and J by 7 bases, with 9 bases between the two germline ends. The CDR3 length is 12 residues. CDR1 and CDR2 (germline): LGHDT, YNNKEL (reference sequence). CDR3 bases: TGTGCCAGCAGCCAGGAGTTGACGACCCAGTACTTC. It encodes CASSQELTTQYF.

The rearrangement joins TRBV7-9 to TRBJ2-1; 8 positions match TRBD2. The junction had 5 bases not matched to a gene; V was cut back by 6 bases and J by 4 bases. This CDR3 spans 14 amino acids. Germline V gives CDR1 SEHNR, CDR2 FQNEAQ (reference sequence). CDR3 protein: CASRPGLGYNEQFF. DNA of the CDR3: TGTGCCAGCAGACCGGGACTAGGGTACAATGAGCAGTTCTTC.

This clonotype counts as medium-sized. This chain uses TRBV2 with TRBJ1-1, with D unclear. Trimming removed 5 bases from V and 2 bases from J, with 9 bases in between. Germline V gene sequence: CDR1 SNHLY, CDR2 FYNNEI. The CDR3 sequence is 13 residues long. The CDR3 bases are TGTGCCAGCAGTAGCGACTATAACACTGAAGCTTTCTTT. This sequence encodes CASSSDYNTEAFF.

This clonotype was seen a few times. A junction boundary mismatches the germline segment, possibly from a read error. This chain connects TRBV5-1 to TRBJ2-3; TRBD2 matches 12 bases. The CDR3 sequence is 15 residues long. Germline V CDR1 and CDR2: SGHRS, YFSETQ. The CDR3 spells CASSLGASGGDTLYF. The DNA of the CDR3 is TGCGCCAGCAGCTTGGGGGCTAGCGGGGGGGATACGCTGTATTTT.

This clonotype came up many times. The chain joins TRBV5-4 to TRBJ2-5; D uncertain. CDR3 size: 11 residues. The ends were cut back, 0 bases at V and 3 bases at J, with 0 bases in the middle. Germline values: CDR1 SGHNT, CDR2 YYREEE (reference sequence). CDR3 nucleotides: TGTGCCAGCAGCTTGGAAGAGACCCAGTACTTC. Protein product: CASSLEETQYF.

This clonotype has a handful of counts. This may stem from a read error, because a much larger clone lies one nucleotide away. The V call is TRBV27, the J call TRBJ2-7; D is uncertain. The V gene lost 5 bases and the J gene lost 4 bases, with 12 bases spanning the gap. This CDR3 region has 13 residues. Germline CDR1 is MNHEY and CDR2 is SMNVEV (reference sequence). CDR3 sequence reads: CASSISLGYEQYF. The CDR3 DNA sequence: TGTGCCAGCAGTATCTCTCTGGGGTACGAGCAGTACTTC.

This clonotype qualifies as medium-sized. This CDR3 reads CASSLGSLGNEQFF. CDR3 in DNA: TGCGCCAGCAGCTTAGGCAGTCTCGGCAATGAGCAGTTCTTC. The chain has TRBV5-1 and TRBJ2-1; D gene unclear. The germline CDR1 and CDR2 sequences are SGHRS and YFSETQ. The CDR3 covers 14 residues. The germline V and J ends were trimmed by 2 bases and 6 bases, with 12 bases remaining between them.

This clonotype was detected many times. The gene calls are TRBV5-1 and TRBJ2-6; TRBD1 agrees at 9 bases. CDR1 SGHRS and CDR2 YFSETQ come from the germline V gene. The length of the CDR3 is 17 residues. Germline trimming cut 4 bases from V and 1 base from J; bases unmatched to any gene: 6. CDR3 nucleotide sequence: TGCGCCAGCAGCCCCGGGACAGGGTTTTCTGGGGCCAACGTCCTGACTTTC. It codes for CASSPGTGFSGANVLTF.

This clonotype is medium-sized in the sample. This chain joins TRBV4-1 and TRBJ2-4; 8 bases match TRBD2. Germline V gene sequence: CDR1 MGHRA, CDR2 YSYEKL. The CDR3 runs to 17 residues. V was clipped by 1 base and J by 5 bases; unmatched bases: 10. CDR3 sequence: CASSQGTSLRPQNIQYF. Here the CDR3 DNA reads TGCGCCAGCAGCCAAGGGACTAGCCTTCGGCCTCAAAACATTCAGTACTTC.

By frequency in the sample, this clonotype is medium-sized. V is TRBV6-6 and J is TRBJ1-5; D is uncertain. V gave up 7 bases and J gave up 2 bases, with 9 bases separating them. The CDR3 length is 13 residues. Germline loops: CDR1 MNHNY, CDR2 SVGAGI (reference sequence). The CDR3 sequence: CASTAGRNQPQHF. The CDR3 DNA is TGTGCCAGCACCGCCGGGCGCAATCAGCCCCAGCATTTT.

By share, this clonotype ranks as medium-sized. The V gene is TRBV20-1, the J gene TRBJ2-3, with TRBD2 identical over 12 bases. Germline CDR1 reads DFQATT; CDR2 reads SNEGSKA (reference sequence). This CDR3 spans 17 amino acids. V lost 0 bases and J lost 5; bases outside the gene matches: 9. CDR3 residues: CSARDRLLAGGGDTQYF. The CDR3 nucleotides read TGCAGTGCTAGAGATCGCCTACTAGCGGGAGGAGGAGATACGCAGTATTTT.

This clonotype was detected ten times or more. The chain couples TRBV11-2 to TRBJ2-3; D gene ambiguous. Germline CDR1 is SGHAT and CDR2 is FQNNGV. V was shortened by 4 bases and J by 8 bases, with 10 bases between the two germline ends. The CDR3 is 12 amino acids. The CDR3 loop is CASSSETTTQYF. CDR3 DNA: TGTGCCAGCAGCTCGGAAACCACTACGCAGTATTTT.

The table lists this clonotype with a few counts. The chain has TRBV30 and TRBJ2-1; D is possibly TRBD2 (5 bases). The CDR3 is 13 amino acids. Germline CDR1 and CDR2: GTSNPN and SVGIG (reference sequence). Trimming removed 4 bases at V and 10 bases at J, with 17 bases between. This CDR3 reads CAWNRRSPWEQFF. The CDR3 nucleotides are TGTGCCTGGAATCGGAGGAGTCCTTGGGAGCAGTTCTTC.

This clonotype is labeled as medium-sized (0.01 to 0.1%). The chain links TRBV7-8 to TRBJ2-1; TRBD2 might be the D (5 bases). Germline CDR1 and CDR2: SGHVS and FQNEAQ. The CDR3 is made up of 15 amino acids. Deletions cut 4 bases from V and 9 bases from J, with 19 bases between. The CDR3 spells CASSWTGLAGSEQFF. CDR3 DNA: TGTGCCAGCAGCTGGACCGGGCTAGCTGGGAGTGAGCAGTTCTTC.

In nucleotides, the CDR3 is TGCAGTGCGCAGGCCAGCGGGAGAGCTGGGGCCAACGTCCTGACTTTC. Protein: CSAQASGRAGANVLTF. The chain recombines TRBV20-1 with TRBJ2-6; TRBD2 matches at 8 bases. CDR3 length: 16 residues. Per the germline V gene, CDR1 is DFQATT and CDR2 is SNEGSKA (reference sequence). Unmatched junction bases numbered 9, after V lost 6 bases and J lost 2 bases.

This clonotype appeared many times. The chain recombines TRBV6-5 with TRBJ1-1; TRBD1 agrees at 9 bases. The V segment lost 2 bases and the J segment 2 bases; nucleotides outside the gene matches: 3. Germline CDR1 and CDR2: MNHEY and SVGAGI. There are 15 residues in the CDR3. CDR3 protein: CASSYAGQGNTEAFF. The CDR3 coding sequence is TGTGCCAGCAGTTACGCGGGACAGGGAAACACTGAAGCTTTCTTT.

J is TRBJ2-1 and V is TRBV28; no reliable D call. The CDR3 covers 14 residues. The germline V gene encodes CDR1 MDHEN and CDR2 SYDVKM. The ends were cut back, 3 bases at V and 2 bases at J, with 8 bases in the middle. The CDR3 coding sequence is TGTGCCAGCAGTTTGACCGGAGCCTACAATGAGCAGTTCTTC. As protein: CASSLTGAYNEQFF.

In its sample, this clonotype is medium-sized. The V gene is TRBV12-3 or TRBV12-4, the J gene TRBJ2-7; possible D gene TRBD1, 5 bases. Trimming took off 8 bases at V and 5 bases at J, with 13 bases between the two ends. The CDR3 is made up of 12 amino acids. CDR3 residues: CASGAEVHEQYF. CDR3 in DNA: TGTGCCAGCGGGGCAGAAGTTCACGAGCAGTACTTC.

The chain recombines TRBV2 with TRBJ2-7; 7 nucleotides match TRBD2. The trim removed 1 base at V and 8 bases at J, leaving 11 bases unmatched. Germline assignment: CDR1 SNHLY and CDR2 FYNNEI. There are 15 residues in the CDR3. In DNA, the CDR3 is TGTGCCAGCAGTGAAGAATTAGCGGGTGGACTCAAGCAGTACTTC. This gives the protein CASSEELAGGLKQYF.